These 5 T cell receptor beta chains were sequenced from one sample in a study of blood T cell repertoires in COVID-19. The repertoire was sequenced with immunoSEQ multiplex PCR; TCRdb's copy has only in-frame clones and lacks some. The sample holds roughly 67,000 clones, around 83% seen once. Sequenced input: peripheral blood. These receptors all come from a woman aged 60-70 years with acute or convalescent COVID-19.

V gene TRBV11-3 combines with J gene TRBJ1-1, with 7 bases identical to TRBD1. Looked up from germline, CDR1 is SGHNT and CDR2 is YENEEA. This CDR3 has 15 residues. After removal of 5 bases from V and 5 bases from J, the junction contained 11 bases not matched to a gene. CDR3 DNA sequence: TGTGCCAGCAGCGAAGGGACAGTCCAGGGGACTGAAGCTTTCTTT. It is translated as CASSEGTVQGTEAFF.

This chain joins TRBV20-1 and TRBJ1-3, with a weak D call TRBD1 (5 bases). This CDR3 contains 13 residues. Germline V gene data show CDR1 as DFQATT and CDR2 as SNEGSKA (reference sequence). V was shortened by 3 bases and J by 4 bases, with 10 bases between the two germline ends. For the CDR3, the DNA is TGCAGTGCTAGTCAGGGTACGGGAAACACCATATATTTT. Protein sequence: CSASQGTGNTIYF.

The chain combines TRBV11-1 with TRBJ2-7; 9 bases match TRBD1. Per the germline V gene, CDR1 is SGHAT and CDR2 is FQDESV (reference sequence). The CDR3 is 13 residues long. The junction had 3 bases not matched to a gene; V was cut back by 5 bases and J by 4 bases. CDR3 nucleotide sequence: TGTGCCAGCAGCGGACAGGGGCCGTACGAGCAGTACTTC. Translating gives CASSGQGPYEQYF.

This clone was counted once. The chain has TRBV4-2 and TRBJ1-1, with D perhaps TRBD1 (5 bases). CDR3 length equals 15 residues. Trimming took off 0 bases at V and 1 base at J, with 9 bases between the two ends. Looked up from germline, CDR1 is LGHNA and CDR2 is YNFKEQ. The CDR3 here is CASSQDGASNTEAFF. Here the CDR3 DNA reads TGTGCCAGCAGCCAAGATGGGGCCTCGAACACTGAAGCTTTCTTT.

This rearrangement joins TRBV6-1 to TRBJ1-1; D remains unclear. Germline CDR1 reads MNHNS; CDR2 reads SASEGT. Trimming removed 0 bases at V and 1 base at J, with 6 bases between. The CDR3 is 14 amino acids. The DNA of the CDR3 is TGTGCCAGCAGTGAAGCCCTCTGGAACACTGAAGCTTTCTTT. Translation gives CASSEALWNTEAFF.